Here is one T cell receptor (beta chain) with its context. Using immunoSEQ multiplex PCR, the repertoire was profiled, and TCRdb retains in-frame clones only, with some absent. Among some 42,000 clones listed, around 93% were seen once. The data originate from a study of T cell changes during pregnancy in multiple sclerosis. V gave up 1 base and J gave up 1 base, with 16 bases separating them. The V gene's germline CDR1 is MNHEY and CDR2 SMNVEV (reference sequence). The CDR3 has 18 amino acids. Sequencing was performed on CD4+ T cells from peripheral blood mononuclear cells, taken in the third trimester of pregnancy. The chain employs TRBV27 and TRBJ2-2; the D gene is possibly TRBD2 (6 bases). This TCR was recovered from a female donor with multiple sclerosis, enrolled in a pregnancy study. CDR3 bases: TGTGCCAGCAGTTTATTTTACGGGGGAATGAAGAACACCGGGGAGCTGTTTTTT. It yields the protein CASSLFYGGMKNTGELFF.